Shown below are 26 T cell receptor beta chains from a single sample sequenced in a study of blood T cell repertoires in COVID-19. Profiled with immunoSEQ multiplex PCR; TCRdb holds only in-frame clones, not every one. The sample holds about 480,000 clones, approximately 88% seen once. Sequenced sample: PBMCs or T cells enriched from blood (not recorded which). The source of these receptors is a woman aged 40-49 years who had recovered from COVID-19.

The V call is TRBV7-9, the J call TRBJ2-7, with D unclear. The V and J ends lost 3 bases and 0 bases respectively, with 9 bases between them. The CDR3 covers 14 residues. Germline V gives CDR1 SEHNR, CDR2 FQNEAQ (reference sequence). The DNA of the CDR3 is TGTGCCAGCAGCTTCGCCTATACCTCCTACGAGCAGTACTTC. It codes for CASSFAYTSYEQYF.

A few counts support this clone. The chain uses TRBV2 and TRBJ1-1; tentatively, D is TRBD1 (5 bases). Trimming stripped 6 bases from V and 1 base from J, with 12 bases between. Germline V gene sequence: CDR1 SNHLY, CDR2 FYNNEI. CDR3 length: 14 amino acids. Here the CDR3 reads CASSATQGNTEAFF. CDR3 in DNA: TGTGCCAGCAGCGCGACCCAGGGGAACACTGAAGCTTTCTTT.

The V call is TRBV7-2, the J call TRBJ1-2, with D possibly matching TRBD1 (6 bases). V was shortened by 5 bases and J by 0 bases, with 13 bases between the two germline ends. CDR3 size: 15 residues. Germline V gene sequence: CDR1 SGHTA, CDR2 FQGNSA. The CDR3 DNA reads TGTGCCAGCAGCGTAACCCGGGACACTAACTATGGCTACACCTTC. This encodes CASSVTRDTNYGYTF.

This sequence joins TRBV19 and TRBJ2-1; weak D call: TRBD2 (6 bases). Between the trimmed V and J ends, which lost 0 bases and 2 bases, there was a span of 14 bases. Germline CDR1 is LNHDA and CDR2 is SQIVND (reference sequence). The CDR3 is 17 residues long. The CDR3 DNA follows: TGTGCCAGTAGTATAGACTATCGGGGGAATGCCTACAATGAGCAGTTCTTC. It yields the protein CASSIDYRGNAYNEQFF.

A single count supports this clone. This sequence joins TRBV7-9 and TRBJ2-3, with 11 bases aligning to TRBD2. Germline V CDR1 and CDR2: SEHNR, FQNEAQ (reference sequence). The CDR3 covers 14 residues. V lost 11 bases, J lost 4 bases, and 8 bases stayed unmatched. In nucleotides, the CDR3 is TGTGCCGGTAGACTAGCGGGAAGGCCAGATACGCAGTATTTT. Amino acids: CAGRLAGRPDTQYF.

This rearrangement joins TRBV19 to TRBJ2-1, with a tentative D call TRBD2 (6 bases). The CDR3 is made up of 16 amino acids. Trimming took off 3 bases at V and 4 bases at J, with 16 bases between the two ends. Germline CDR1 and CDR2: LNHDA and SQIVND (reference sequence). Here the CDR3 reads CASSMDAGFTYNEQFF. The CDR3 DNA sequence: TGTGCCAGTAGTATGGACGCGGGATTTACTTACAATGAGCAGTTCTTC. Full variable domain (missing parts from reference TRBV19 and TRBJ2-1): DGGITQSPKYLFRKEGQNVTLSCEQNLNHDAMYWYRQDPGQGLRLIYYSQIVNDFQKGDIAEGYSVSREKKESFPLTVTSAQKNPTAFYLCASSMDAGFTYNEQFFGPGTRLTVL.

The gene calls are TRBV7-2 and TRBJ2-1; 11 bases are shared with TRBD2. This CDR3 comprises 19 residues. In germline, CDR1 is SGHTA, CDR2 FQGNSA. Unmatched junction bases numbered 11, after V lost 0 bases and J lost 4 bases. The CDR3 DNA reads as TGTGCCAGCAGCTTAGCACTAGCGGGAGAGGGGGGAAGATACAATGAGCAGTTCTTC. It yields the protein CASSLALAGEGGRYNEQFF. Complete variable domain (other parts from reference TRBV7-2 and TRBJ2-1): GAGVSQSPSNKVTEKGKDVELRCDPISGHTALYWYRQSLGQGLEFLIYFQGNSAPDKSGLPSDRFSAERTGGSVSTLTIQRTQQEDSAVYLCASSLALAGEGGRYNEQFFGPGTRLTVL.

This clone was seen just once. The genes are TRBV5-6 and TRBJ2-7, with TRBD2 as a possible D gene (5 bases). Germline V CDR1 and CDR2: SGHDT, YYEEEE. The CDR3 covers 17 residues. Trimming cost V 4 bases and J 6 bases, with 26 bases left between them. CDR3 sequence: CASSPKAAGGRTFEQYF. The CDR3 nucleotides read TGTGCCAGCAGCCCAAAAGCCGCAGGAGGACGAACCTTCGAGCAGTACTTC.

This chain connects TRBV4-1 to TRBJ1-1; tentatively, D is TRBD1 (5 bases). Deletions cut 0 bases from V and 5 bases from J, with 13 bases between. The germline V gene encodes CDR1 MGHRA and CDR2 YSYEKL. The CDR3 contains 15 residues. CDR3 DNA: TGCGCCAGCAGCCAAGAAAGGGCAGGGAGGACTGAAGCTTTCTTT. As protein: CASSQERAGRTEAFF.

J is TRBJ1-1 and V is TRBV7-9; TRBD1 might be the D (6 bases). This CDR3 spans 16 amino acids. Germline-derived CDR1 and CDR2 are SEHNR and FQNEAQ (reference sequence). V was pared by 7 bases and J by 1 base, with 19 bases between. Here the CDR3 reads CASTKPPGDSNTEAFF. The DNA for the CDR3 is TGTGCCAGCACCAAACCCCCAGGGGATTCGAACACTGAAGCTTTCTTT.

V and J are TRBV5-4 and TRBJ1-1; 8 positions match TRBD1. Germline CDR1 reads SGHNT; CDR2 reads YYREEE (reference sequence). The V and J ends lost 4 bases and 4 bases, in that order; junction bases with no gene match: 9. The CDR3 sequence is 15 residues long. CDR3 in DNA: TGTGCCAGCAGCATACGACAGGGGATTGGCACTGAAGCTTTCTTT. Translation: CASSIRQGIGTEAFF.

The J gene is TRBJ2-7, the V gene TRBV15, with 8 bases matching TRBD1. CDR1 is LNHNV and CDR2 is YYDKDF in the germline V gene (reference sequence). The CDR3 is made up of 14 amino acids. Trimming cost V 8 bases and J 6 bases; bases outside gene matches: 12. The CDR3: CATGTGGLSGEQYF. CDR3 DNA: TGTGCCACCGGGACAGGTGGTCTGAGCGGCGAGCAGTACTTC.

The chain employs TRBV6-6 and TRBJ1-5; maybe TRBD1 (6 bases). Trimming shortened V by 0 bases and J by 2 bases, and 11 bases separated the two germline ends. This CDR3 is 16 amino acids long. Germline V gene lookup returns CDR1 MNHNY and CDR2 SVGAGI (reference sequence). CDR3 loop: CASSYSRGQGNQPQHF. For the CDR3, the DNA is TGTGCCAGCAGTTACTCTCGGGGACAAGGCAATCAGCCCCAGCATTTT.

The CDR3 sequence is CASSSDRSNQPQHF. For the CDR3, the DNA is TGTGCCAGTAGTTCAGACAGGAGCAATCAGCCCCAGCATTTT. This rearrangement joins TRBV19 to TRBJ1-5; TRBD1 might be the D (6 bases). This CDR3 has 14 amino acids. Germline-derived CDR1 and CDR2 are LNHDA and SQIVND (reference sequence). Trimming took off 5 bases at V and 1 base at J, with 9 bases between the two ends.

The genes are TRBV18 and TRBJ1-5; TRBD1 is a possible D gene (6 bases). Germline assignment: CDR1 KGHSH and CDR2 LQKENI. The CDR3 contains 15 residues. Trimming shortened V by 6 bases and J by 4 bases, and 16 bases separated the two germline ends. The CDR3 DNA reads TGTGCCAGCTCTCCGGACAGCAGTCGGAATCAGCCCCAGCATTTT. This encodes CASSPDSSRNQPQHF.

This chain uses TRBV19 with TRBJ2-1; TRBD2 matches 10 bases. The germline V gene has CDR1 LNHDA and CDR2 SQIVND (reference sequence). Trimming removed 6 bases from V and 0 bases from J; junction bases left unmatched: 2. The CDR3 consists of 15 residues. CDR3 bases: TGTGCCAGTAGCCCTAGCGGGAGCTCCTACAATGAGCAGTTCTTC. Translated, it gives CASSPSGSSYNEQFF.

The chain recombines TRBV14 with TRBJ1-2; 7 bases fit TRBD1. The CDR3 has 15 amino acids. Germline V gene lookup returns CDR1 SGHDN and CDR2 FVKESK. Germline trimming cut 4 bases from V and 3 bases from J; bases unmatched to any gene: 8. The CDR3 DNA follows: TGTGCCAGCAGCCCATGGGACAGAGGGGACTATGGCTACACCTTC. The encoded protein is CASSPWDRGDYGYTF.

This chain uses TRBV7-8 with TRBJ2-1; the match to TRBD2 covers 12 bases. The V segment lost 2 bases and the J segment 8 bases; nucleotides outside the gene matches: 10. This CDR3 is built from 17 residues. CDR1 and CDR2 from the germline V gene are SGHVS and FQNEAQ. The CDR3 coding sequence is TGTGCCAGCAGCTTACCGCTGACTAGCGGGAGACGCTATGAGCAGTTCTTC. This translates into CASSLPLTSGRRYEQFF.

This chain joins TRBV3-1 (or the pseudogene TRBV3-2) and TRBJ2-2; D is unclear. Germline V gene lookup returns CDR1 LGHDT and CDR2 YNNKEL (reference sequence). V lost 3 bases and J 0 bases, leaving 17 bases between the germline ends. CDR3 size: 18 residues. The CDR3 protein is CASSHSLYELANTGELFF. The DNA of the CDR3 is TGTGCCAGCAGCCACTCCCTCTATGAGTTGGCGAACACCGGGGAGCTGTTTTTT.

The CDR3 nucleotides are TGTGCCATCAGTGAAAAGCGGACTAGCACAGATACGCAGTATTTT. Translated: CAISEKRTSTDTQYF. The V and J genes are TRBV10-3 and TRBJ2-3; perhaps TRBD2 as D (5 bases). V dropped 3 bases and J dropped 0 bases, with 10 bases sitting between them. The germline V gene encodes CDR1 ENHRY and CDR2 SYGVKD. The CDR3 runs to 15 residues.

The chain has TRBV7-8 and TRBJ1-1; tentative D call: TRBD1 (5 bases). Trimming pared 7 bases from V and 7 bases from J, leaving 22 bases between. Germline V gene lookup returns CDR1 SGHVS and CDR2 FQNEAQ. CDR3 length equals 15 residues. The CDR3 spells CASMVTRGVGDEAFF. The CDR3 DNA is TGTGCCAGCATGGTCACGCGGGGGGTAGGGGATGAAGCTTTCTTT.

This clone was seen a single time. This chain uses TRBV7-2 with TRBJ1-1; 7 bases map to TRBD1. Germline loops: CDR1 SGHTA, CDR2 FQGNSA. There are 15 residues in the CDR3. V dropped 5 bases and J dropped 4; count of bases not matched to a gene: 10. CDR3 bases: TGTGCCAGCAGCCCTCAGGGGGGCAGGGTCACTGAAGCTTTCTTT. Translation: CASSPQGGRVTEAFF. Full variable domain (rest looked up from reference TRBV7-2 and TRBJ1-1): GAGVSQSPSNKVTEKGKDVELRCDPISGHTALYWYRQSLGQGLEFLIYFQGNSAPDKSGLPSDRFSAERTGGSVSTLTIQRTQQEDSAVYLCASSPQGGRVTEAFFGQGTRLTVV.

The chain combines TRBV18 with TRBJ2-1; D is undetermined. The ends were cut back, 6 bases at V and 9 bases at J, with 15 bases in the middle. The CDR3 has 13 amino acids. Germline-derived CDR1 and CDR2 are KGHSH and LQKENI. The DNA for the CDR3 is TGTGCCAGCTCGCACCCCAGGTCCTCTGAGCAGTTCTTC. Translated: CASSHPRSSEQFF.

The rearrangement uses TRBV10-2 and TRBJ2-1, with TRBD2 matching over 15 bases. The length of the CDR3 is 15 residues. With 10 bases clipped from V and 7 bases from J, the junction kept 8 bases outside the gene matches. Germline loops: CDR1 WSHSY, CDR2 SAAADI. The CDR3 sequence is CATGLAGGPGNEQFF. CDR3 nucleotides: TGCGCCACTGGACTAGCGGGAGGGCCGGGGAATGAGCAGTTCTTC.

V gene TRBV6-1 combines with J gene TRBJ1-2, with D perhaps matching TRBD1 (6 bases). The germline gives CDR1 MNHNS, CDR2 SASEGT. Between the trimmed V and J ends, which lost 2 bases and 1 base, there was a span of 20 bases. This CDR3 has 18 residues. The CDR3: CASSEMRTANPVNYGYTF. CDR3 in DNA: TGTGCCAGCAGTGAAATGCGGACAGCGAACCCGGTTAACTATGGCTACACCTTC.

A remark on this clone: The sample holds other DNA sequences that translate to the same CDR3. The chain has TRBV15 and TRBJ1-5; a possible D gene is TRBD1 (5 bases). Trimming took 2 bases from V and 0 from J, leaving 5 bases between them. The CDR3 has 14 residues. The V gene's germline CDR1 is LNHNV and CDR2 YYDKDF (reference sequence). The CDR3: CATSRQGSNQPQHF. The DNA for the CDR3 is TGTGCCACCAGCAGACAGGGTAGCAATCAGCCCCAGCATTTT.